This TCR beta chain stems from a study of T-cell reconstitution after alpha-beta-depleted transplantation in children (dated by TCRdb to about 2016). A note on the overall study: T-cell immune reconstitution after TCRalphabeta/CD19-depleted allogeneic hematopoietic cell transplantation in children was quantitatively tracked in the study by means of TCR repertoire profiling.

This clonotype has a handful of counts. Its specific antigen is unknown. No much larger clone is present one base from it, and per-base qualities are unavailable. CDR1 and CDR2, per the germline V gene, are MNHNS and SASEGT. V is pared back by 6 bases and J by 0 bases, with 15 bases lying between the germline termini. The CDR3 has 16 amino acids, counting the end cysteine and phenylalanine. The entry retains the CDR3 DNA only, 48 bases that are in frame from base 1. Library preparation was by PCR. The sequencing machine was an Illumina HiSeq 2500. TCR libraries were prepared with molecular barcoding, using unique molecular identifiers to normalize TCRbeta repertoire quantification. The public reads were run again by TCRdb, first through fastp at Q25 and then through MiXCR, and only productive beta chains were kept. Records with the same CDR3 protein are collapsed into one entry carrying the most frequent genes and DNA. For this sample there are hundreds of thousands of distinct CDR3 sequences; 16% appear just once. 1.1% of the sample comes from the top ten.

The sequenced sample was PBMCs from the stem cell graft donor, obtained from the stem cell graft. The rearrangement joined TRBV6-1 to TRBJ2-1; there is no confident call for the D gene. The sequence was obtained from a human donor who donated a stem cell graft to a child with acute myeloid leukemia. The CDR3 protein is CASRRTRRSSYNEQFF. The DNA sequence reads TGTGCCAGCAGGAGAACCAGGCGTAGCTCCTACAATGAGCAGTTCTTC.